This TCR beta chain came from a study of graft-versus-host responses after intestinal transplantation. About the research overall: Tacrolimus plus steroids were given to all recipients for 3 to 4 years, preceded by anti-thymocyte globulin induction. Whole-study findings and limits: Analysis identified GvH clones in recipient marrow, with some appearing first in ileum or blood. Early post-transplant falls in HvG clones accompanied the peak levels of circulating GvH clones. High graft-versus-host to host-versus-graft clonal ratios were seen in allografts of patients with graft-donor T cell macrochimerism.

Produced via immunoSEQ multiplex PCR; TCRdb's table is partial and in-frame only. The sample includes about 100,000 clones, less than 90% of them seen just once. In this sample, this clone turned up a few times. Its target is unknown. CDR1 and CDR2 (germline): LNHDA, SQIVND (reference sequence). This CDR3 has 17 residues. The J segment lost 0 bases and the V segment lost 3 bases, leaving 10 bases of the junction unmatched. The TCR sequence derives from a human donor who was the organ donor for an intestinal transplant. The chain couples TRBV19 to TRBJ1-1; TRBD1 matches at 7 bases. Here the sequenced sample was unstimulated CD4+ T cells sorted from spleen or lymph node cells, taken before transplant. This CDR3 is CASSIRGIGTVNTEAFF. The DNA of the CDR3 is TGTGCCAGTAGTATTCGAGGGATTGGGACAGTGAACACTGAAGCTTTCTTT.